The 8 T cell receptor beta chains presented below share a single source sample, sequenced in a study of early T cells in non-severe SARS-CoV-2 infection. TCRdb itself ran the 5' RACE reads through MiXCR, one entry per CDR3 protein. Among around 93,000 distinct CDR3 sequences listed, around 12% were seen once. The source was whole blood, collected at baseline. The origin of the receptors is an adult who was a healthcare worker with PCR-confirmed SARS-CoV-2 infection or an uninfected control (not recorded which).

This clonotype has more than one count but fewer than ten. This sequence joins TRBV19 and TRBJ2-6; D might be TRBD1 or TRBD2, each matching 6 bases. CDR1 LNHDA and CDR2 SQIVND come from the germline V gene (reference sequence). V lost 4 bases, J lost 0 bases, and 16 bases lay in between. CDR3 size: 18 residues. The CDR3 region has the DNA TGTGCCAGTAGTACCCGGGGGCAGGGCTACTCTGGGGCCAACGTCCTGACTTTC. This sequence encodes CASSTRGQGYSGANVLTF.

This clonotype was found a few times. The genes are TRBV5-1 and TRBJ2-5, with no clear D. This CDR3 spans 17 amino acids. The V and J ends lost 2 bases and 3 bases respectively, with 20 bases between them. The germline CDR1 and CDR2 sequences are SGHRS and YFSETQ. CDR3 loop: CASSLGLDLYPEETQYF. CDR3 nucleotides: TGCGCCAGCAGCTTAGGTCTAGATCTTTATCCCGAAGAGACCCAGTACTTC.

This clonotype was detected many times. The chain couples TRBV7-6 to TRBJ2-2; no firm D call. The ends were cut back, 3 bases at V and 4 bases at J, with 12 bases in the middle. CDR3 size: 15 residues. Per the germline V gene, CDR1 is SGHVS and CDR2 is FNYEAQ. The CDR3 protein is CASSFTLGSTGELFF. CDR3 in DNA: TGTGCCAGCAGCTTTACATTGGGCAGCACCGGGGAGCTGTTTTTT.

In its sample, this clonotype was seen many times. This chain joins TRBV3-1 and TRBJ1-1; D is unresolved. The CDR3 runs 12 residues. Germline-derived CDR1 and CDR2 are LGHDT and YNNKEL (reference sequence). Trimming removed 0 bases from V and 9 bases from J, with 8 bases in between. The CDR3 sequence: CASSQEYAQAFF. Here the CDR3 DNA reads TGTGCCAGCAGCCAAGAATACGCTCAAGCTTTCTTT.

This clonotype was observed at least ten times. The genes are TRBV18 and TRBJ2-1; 7 bases fit TRBD1. The CDR3 runs to 16 residues. The germline CDR1 and CDR2 sequences are KGHSH and LQKENI. The V gene end was trimmed by 6 bases and the J gene end by 4 bases; junction bases not matched to a gene: 12. The chain's CDR3 is CASSLERGHSYNEQFF. The CDR3 bases are TGTGCCAGCTCGCTTGAGAGGGGGCATTCGTACAATGAGCAGTTCTTC. Supplemented by reference TRBV18 and TRBJ2-1, the full variable domain reads NAGVMQNPRHLVRRRGQEARLRCSPMKGHSHVYWYRQLPEEGLKFMVYLQKENIIDESGMPKERFSAEFPKEGPSILRIQQVVRGDSAAYFCASSLERGHSYNEQFFGPGTRLTVL.

The V and J genes are TRBV7-6 and TRBJ2-3; 10 nucleotides align to TRBD1. Germline CDR1 is SGHVS and CDR2 is FNYEAQ. After removal of 5 bases from V and 4 bases from J, the junction contained 6 bases not matched to a gene. CDR3 size: 15 residues. The CDR3: CASSSRDRGPDTQYF. The CDR3 bases are TGTGCCAGCAGCAGCCGGGACAGGGGACCAGATACGCAGTATTTT.

This clonotype appeared a few times. This chain joins TRBV6-2 or TRBV6-3 and TRBJ2-3; D is uncertain. Trimming took off 2 bases at V and 2 bases at J, with 8 bases between the two ends. Germline V lookup: CDR1 MNHEY, CDR2 SVGEGT. This CDR3 contains 14 residues. CDR3 in DNA: TGTGCCAGCAGTTACCCGGACCACACAGATACGCAGTATTTT. As protein: CASSYPDHTDTQYF.

The V and J genes are TRBV2 and TRBJ2-1; D not certain. The germline gives CDR1 SNHLY, CDR2 FYNNEI. The CDR3 extends over 16 amino acids. Trimming removed 8 bases at V and 5 bases at J, with 22 bases between. CDR3 loop: CASRPLVAAFHNEQFF. The CDR3 DNA sequence: TGTGCCAGCCGTCCTCTAGTGGCGGCATTTCACAATGAGCAGTTCTTC.